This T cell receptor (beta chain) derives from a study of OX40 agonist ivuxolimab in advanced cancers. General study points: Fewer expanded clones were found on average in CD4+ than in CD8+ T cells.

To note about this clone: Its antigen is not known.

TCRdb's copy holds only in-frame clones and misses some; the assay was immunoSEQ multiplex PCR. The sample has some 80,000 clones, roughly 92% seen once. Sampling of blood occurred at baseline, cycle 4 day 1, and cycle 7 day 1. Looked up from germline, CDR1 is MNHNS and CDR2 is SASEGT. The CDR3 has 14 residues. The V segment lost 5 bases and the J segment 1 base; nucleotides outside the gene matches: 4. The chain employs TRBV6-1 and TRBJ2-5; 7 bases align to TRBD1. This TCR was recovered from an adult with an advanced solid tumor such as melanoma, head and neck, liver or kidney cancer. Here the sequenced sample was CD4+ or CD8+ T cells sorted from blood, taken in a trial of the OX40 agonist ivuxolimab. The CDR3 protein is CASSPGQSQETQYF. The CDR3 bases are TGTGCCAGCAGTCCGGGACAGAGCCAAGAGACCCAGTACTTC.